The clone carrying this T cell receptor (beta chain) appeared a single time. The method was immunoSEQ multiplex PCR; TCRdb's version includes in-frame clones alone and lacks a portion of them. The sample consists of some 80,000 clones, more than 85% of them appearing once. This record comes from a study of blood T cell repertoires in COVID-19. About the study: PBMCs, B-cell-depleted T cells, or T cells were the source of the cDNA or gDNA that made up the material.

This CDR3 contains 10 residues. Trimming stripped 3 bases from V and 6 bases from J, with 5 bases between. CDR1 and CDR2 from the germline V gene are DFQATT and SNEGSKA (reference sequence). Enrollment of patients from Seattle took place during active infection, with longitudinal follow-up. The material sequenced was peripheral blood. This sequence was found in a man aged 45-60 years with COVID-19, enrolled during active disease. This chain links TRBV20-1 with TRBJ1-1, with no clear D. This CDR3 reads CSASPAEAFF. The CDR3 DNA reads as TGCAGTGCTAGTCCCGCTGAAGCTTTCTTT.